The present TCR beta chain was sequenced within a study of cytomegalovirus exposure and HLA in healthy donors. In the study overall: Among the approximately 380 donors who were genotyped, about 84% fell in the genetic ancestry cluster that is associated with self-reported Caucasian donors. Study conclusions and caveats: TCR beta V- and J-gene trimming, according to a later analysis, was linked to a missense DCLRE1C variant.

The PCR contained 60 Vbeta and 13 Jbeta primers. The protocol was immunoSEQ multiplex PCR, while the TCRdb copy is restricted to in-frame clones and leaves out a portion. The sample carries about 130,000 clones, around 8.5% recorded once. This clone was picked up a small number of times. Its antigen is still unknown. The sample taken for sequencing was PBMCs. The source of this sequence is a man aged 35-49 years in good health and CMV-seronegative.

CDR3 sequence reads: CASSHGGLAGGNTQYF. CDR3 DNA sequence: TGTGCCAGCAGCCACGGTGGACTAGCGGGGGGTAATACGCAGTATTTT. V is TRBV7-8 and J is TRBJ2-3, with 14 positions matching TRBD2. The V segment lost 5 bases and the J segment 7 bases; nucleotides outside the gene matches: 8. From germline, CDR1 is SGHVS and CDR2 FQNEAQ. This CDR3 has 16 amino acids. The complete variable domain, with remaining parts taken from reference TRBV7-8 and TRBJ2-3, reads GAGVSQSPRYKVAKRGQDVALRCDPISGHVSLFWYQQALGQGPEFLTYFQNEAQLDKSGLPSDRFFAERPEGSVSTLKIQRTQQEDSAVYLCASSHGGLAGGNTQYFGPGTRLTVL.